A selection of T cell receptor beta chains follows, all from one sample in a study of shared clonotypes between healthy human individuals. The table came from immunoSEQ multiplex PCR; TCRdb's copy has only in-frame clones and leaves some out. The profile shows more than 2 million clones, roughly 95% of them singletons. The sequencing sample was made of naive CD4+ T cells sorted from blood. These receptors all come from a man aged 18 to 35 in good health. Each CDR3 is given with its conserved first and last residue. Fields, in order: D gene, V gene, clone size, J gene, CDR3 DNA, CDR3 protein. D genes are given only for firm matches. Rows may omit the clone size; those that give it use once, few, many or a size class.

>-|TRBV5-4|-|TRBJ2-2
TGTGCCAGCAGCTTGGGATTAGGGAACACCGGGGAGCTGTTTTTT
CASSLGLGNTGELFF
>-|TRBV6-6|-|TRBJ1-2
TGTGCCAGCAGTTTAGGGCTAAACTATGGCTACACCTTC
CASSLGLNYGYTF
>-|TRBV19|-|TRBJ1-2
TGTGCCAGTAGAGTTGGTTATGGCTACACCTTC
CASRVGYGYTF
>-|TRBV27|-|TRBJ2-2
TGTGCCAGCAGTTTCGGACGAGGCACCGGGGAGCTGTTTTTT
CASSFGRGTGELFF
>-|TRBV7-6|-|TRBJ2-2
TGTGCCAGCAGCTTAGCGACTCCATCGGTTGGCGGGGAGCTGTTTTTT
CASSLATPSVGGELFF
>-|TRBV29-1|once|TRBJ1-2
TGCAGCGTTGCAGGGGCAGGTGGCTACACCTTC
CSVAGAGGYTF
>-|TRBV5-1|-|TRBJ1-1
TGCGCCAGCAACCCCCTCGGCAGGGTAGACACTGAAGCTTTCTTT
CASNPLGRVDTEAFF
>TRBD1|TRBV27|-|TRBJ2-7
TGTGCCAGCAGTTTATTGACAGGGGTTGGAAGCGAGCAGTACTTC
CASSLLTGVGSEQYF
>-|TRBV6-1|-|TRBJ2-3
TGTGCCAGCAGGGAACAGCCGAGCACAGATACGCAGTATTTT
CASREQPSTDTQYF
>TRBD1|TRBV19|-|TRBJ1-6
TGTGCCAGTAGTACCTTCGGGACAGGGAATTATAATTCACCCCTCCACTTT
CASSTFGTGNYNSPLHF
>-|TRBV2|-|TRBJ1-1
TGTGCCAGCAGTGATCGGGGGGGGCAGAACACTGAAGCTTTCTTT
CASSDRGGQNTEAFF
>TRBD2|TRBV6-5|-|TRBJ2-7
TGTGCCAGCAGTTCGCCGGGGGAGGGGAGATACGAGCAGTACTTC
CASSSPGEGRYEQYF
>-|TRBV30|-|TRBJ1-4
TGTGCCTTCACCGCGGGACTTACCTTGTCGGCGACTAATGAAAAACTGTTTTTT
CAFTAGLTLSATNEKLFF
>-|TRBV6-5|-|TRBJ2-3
TGTGCCAGCAGAGAGGACAGCACAGATACGCAGTATTTT
CASREDSTDTQYF
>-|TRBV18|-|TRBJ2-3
TGTGCCAGCTCACCAGTTACCGGTTCCCTCTTGTCGGATACGCAGTATTTT
CASSPVTGSLLSDTQYF
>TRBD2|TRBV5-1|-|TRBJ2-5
TGCGCCAGCACCTGGGAGGGCTGGGAGACCCAGTACTTC
CASTWEGWETQYF
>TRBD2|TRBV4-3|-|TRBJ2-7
TGCGCCAGCAGCCATCTAGCGGGAGAAAGGGAGCAGTACTTC
CASSHLAGEREQYF
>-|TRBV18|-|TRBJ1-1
TGTGCCAGCTCACAAGGGGTGAACACTGAAGCTTTCTTT
CASSQGVNTEAFF
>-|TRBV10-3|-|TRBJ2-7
TGTGCCAGCGCCGAGGTCCAGGGATCTGCCTACGAGCAGTACTTC
CASAEVQGSAYEQYF
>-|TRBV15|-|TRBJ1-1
TGTGCCACCAGCAGAGGTAAGGGACCCTACACTGAAGCTTTCTTT
CATSRGKGPYTEAFF
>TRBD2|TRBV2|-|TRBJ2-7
TGTGCCAGCAGTAATGGACTAGGTACCGGAGAGCAGTACTTC
CASSNGLGTGEQYF
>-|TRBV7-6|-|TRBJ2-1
TGTGCCAGCAGCCTTCCGGGTGGGAATGAGCAGTTCTTC
CASSLPGGNEQFF
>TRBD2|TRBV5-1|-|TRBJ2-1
TGCGCCAGCACCACCGGGACTAGCGGGACCCTCTACAATGAGCAGTTCTTC
CASTTGTSGTLYNEQFF
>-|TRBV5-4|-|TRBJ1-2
TGTGCCAGCAGCTTTGGCGATAGGCGGCCCAACTATGGCTACACCTTC
CASSFGDRRPNYGYTF
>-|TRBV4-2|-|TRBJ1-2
TGTGCCAGCAGCCCCAGTGGGCTAGCTAACTATGGCTACACCTTC
CASSPSGLANYGYTF
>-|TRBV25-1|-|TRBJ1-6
TGTGCCAGCAGTGGCTTAAGCTCCTATAATTCACCCCTCCACTTT
CASSGLSSYNSPLHF
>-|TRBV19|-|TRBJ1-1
TGTGCCAGTAGTACGGATATCTACACTGAAGCTTTCTTT
CASSTDIYTEAFF
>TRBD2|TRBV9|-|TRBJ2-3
TGTGCCAGCAGCAAAGGACTAGCGGGGGGGAGAGATACGCAGTATTTT
CASSKGLAGGRDTQYF
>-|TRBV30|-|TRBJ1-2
TGTGCCTGGAGTGATACTAGCTATGGCTACACCTTC
CAWSDTSYGYTF
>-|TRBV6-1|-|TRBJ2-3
TGTGCCAGCAGTGAATCGGGCAGGGACACAGATACGCAGTATTTT
CASSESGRDTDTQYF
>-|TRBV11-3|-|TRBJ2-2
TGTGCCAGCAGCTCCACCGGGGAGCTGTTTTTT
CASSSTGELFF
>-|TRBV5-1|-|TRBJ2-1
TGCGCCAGCAGCTCACTAGGGGACTCCAATGAGCAGTTCTTC
CASSSLGDSNEQFF
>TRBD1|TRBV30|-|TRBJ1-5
TGTGCCTGGAGTGTACAGGGGCGCAATCAGCCCCAGCATTTT
CAWSVQGRNQPQHF